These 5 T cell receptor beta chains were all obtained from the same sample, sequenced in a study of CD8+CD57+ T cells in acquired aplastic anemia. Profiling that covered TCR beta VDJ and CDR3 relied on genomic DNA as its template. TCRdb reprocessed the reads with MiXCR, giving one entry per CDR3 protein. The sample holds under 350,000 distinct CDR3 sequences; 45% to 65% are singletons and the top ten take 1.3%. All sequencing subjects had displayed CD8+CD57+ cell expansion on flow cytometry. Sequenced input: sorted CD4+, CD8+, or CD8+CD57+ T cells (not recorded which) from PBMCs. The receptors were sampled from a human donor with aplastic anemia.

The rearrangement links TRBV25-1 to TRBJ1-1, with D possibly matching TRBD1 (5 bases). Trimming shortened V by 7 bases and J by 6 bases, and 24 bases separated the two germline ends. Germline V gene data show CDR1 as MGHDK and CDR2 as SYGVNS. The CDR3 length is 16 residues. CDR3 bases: TGTGCCAGCACCAAGAAAGACGGGGCGAAGGTCTCTGAAGCTTTCTTT. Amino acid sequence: CASTKKDGAKVSEAFF.

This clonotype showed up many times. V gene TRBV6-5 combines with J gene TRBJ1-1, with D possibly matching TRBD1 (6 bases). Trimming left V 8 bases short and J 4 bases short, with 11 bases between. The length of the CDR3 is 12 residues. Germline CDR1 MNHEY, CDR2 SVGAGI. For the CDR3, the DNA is TGTGCCAGCGGCCAGGGGAGCACTGAAGCTTTCTTT. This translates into CASGQGSTEAFF.

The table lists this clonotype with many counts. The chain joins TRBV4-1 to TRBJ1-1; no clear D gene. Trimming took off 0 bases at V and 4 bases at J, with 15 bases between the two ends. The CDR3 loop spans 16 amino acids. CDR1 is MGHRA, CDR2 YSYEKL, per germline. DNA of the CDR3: TGCGCCAGCAGCCAAGACTGGATTGCTATGGGCACTGAAGCTTTCTTT. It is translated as CASSQDWIAMGTEAFF.

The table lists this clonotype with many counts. Here the CDR3 reads CASSPGFAQYF. The CDR3 DNA reads TGTGCCAGCAGCCCAGGGTTTGCGCAGTATTTT. The V call is TRBV12-3 or TRBV12-4, the J call TRBJ2-3; a weak D match, TRBD1 (5 bases). The CDR3 has 11 amino acids. Trimming shortened V by 6 bases and J by 10 bases, and 11 bases separated the two germline ends.

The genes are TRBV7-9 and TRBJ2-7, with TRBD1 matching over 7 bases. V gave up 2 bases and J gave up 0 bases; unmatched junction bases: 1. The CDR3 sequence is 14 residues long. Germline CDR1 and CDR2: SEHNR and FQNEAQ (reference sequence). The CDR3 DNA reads TGTGCCAGCAGCTTAAGGGGGCCCTCCTACGAGCAGTACTTC. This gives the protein CASSLRGPSYEQYF.